Following are 5 T cell receptor beta chains from one sample sequenced in a study of control samples from healthy donors and cancer patients. The repertoire was sequenced with immunoSEQ multiplex PCR; TCRdb's copy has only in-frame clones and lacks some. This table holds nearly 200,000 clones, about 89% found once. Sequencing used blood. Source of these receptors: a young man in good health.

V and J are TRBV28 and TRBJ1-1; TRBD1 might be the D (5 bases). This CDR3 has 14 residues. The V end was cut by 2 bases, the J end by 5 bases, with 12 bases between. Germline CDR1 is MDHEN and CDR2 is SYDVKM. The CDR3 DNA reads as TGTGCCAGCAGTTTAGTGGGGGGACGGACTGAAGCTTTCTTT. Protein product: CASSLVGGRTEAFF.

CDR3: CASSVRQRTDTQYF. CDR3 coding DNA: TGTGCCAGCTCGGTCCGCCAGCGCACAGATACGCAGTATTTT. The V and J genes are TRBV18 and TRBJ2-3; D ambiguous. V lost 6 bases and J lost 1, with 11 bases in between. The germline CDR1 and CDR2 sequences are KGHSH and LQKENI. This CDR3 has 14 amino acids.

This clone was counted once. The rearrangement links TRBV9 to TRBJ2-7, with D perhaps assigned TRBD1 or TRBD2 (5 bases each). The CDR3 is 15 residues long. The V end lost 0 bases, the J end lost 0 bases, and 10 bases lay between the germline ends. Germline loops: CDR1 SGDLS, CDR2 YYNGEE. In DNA form, the CDR3 reads TGTGCCAGCAGCGTAGAAGGTGGGGGCTCCTACGAGCAGTACTTC. This translates into CASSVEGGGSYEQYF.

This clone was detected once. The genes are TRBV7-3 and TRBJ2-1, with TRBD2 identical over 10 bases. V trimming: 3 bases; J trimming: 5 bases; junction bases outside the gene matches: 4. Germline V CDR1 and CDR2: SGHTA, FQGTGA. The CDR3 is made up of 15 amino acids. The CDR3 DNA reads as TGTGCCAGCAGCTTGGATAGCGGGGGGAACAATGAGCAGTTCTTC. It encodes CASSLDSGGNNEQFF.

V is TRBV13 and J is TRBJ1-2; D not certain. The CDR3 covers 12 residues. V shed 0 bases and J shed 8 bases, with 7 bases lying between them. Germline CDR1 PRHDT, CDR2 FYEKMQ (reference sequence). This CDR3 reads CASSLGGPGYTF. CDR3 coding DNA: TGTGCCAGCAGCTTAGGAGGGCCGGGCTACACCTTC.